This passage covers 18 T cell receptor beta chains from one sample sequenced in a study of blood T cell repertoires in COVID-19. Sequenced by immunoSEQ multiplex PCR; TCRdb stores in-frame clones only, minus some. The sample lists some 82,000 clones; roughly 91% were seen once. The sample comprised peripheral blood. Receptors originate from a woman aged 45-65 years in a cohort sampled during active COVID-19.

This clone was recorded once. The CDR3 coding sequence is TGTGCCAGCAGCCAAGACCCGATGGTTGGGACTAGACGCACAGATACGCAGTATTTT. This sequence encodes CASSQDPMVGTRRTDTQYF. The V call is TRBV4-2, the J call TRBJ2-3; TRBD2 matches at 8 bases. Germline V CDR1 and CDR2: LGHNA, YNFKEQ. Unmatched junction bases numbered 12, after V lost 0 bases and J lost 1 base. CDR3 length equals 19 residues.

The V and J genes are TRBV29-1 and TRBJ2-4, with 9 nucleotides matching TRBD1. Looked up from germline, CDR1 is SQVTM and CDR2 is ANQGSEA. V was clipped by 8 bases and J by 6 bases; unmatched bases: 11. The CDR3 is 14 residues long. This CDR3 is CSPYVPGQGNIQYF. CDR3 coding DNA: TGCAGCCCCTATGTCCCGGGACAGGGAAACATTCAGTACTTC.

This chain connects TRBV9 to TRBJ1-5; 8 bases map to TRBD1. Per germline, CDR1 SGDLS and CDR2 YYNGEE. The CDR3 has 14 amino acids. J lost 7 bases, V lost 0 bases, and 3 bases had no gene match. The CDR3 DNA reads as TGTGCCAGCAGCGTAGGGACAGGGTTCCAGCCCCAGCATTTT. Amino acid sequence: CASSVGTGFQPQHF.

J is TRBJ2-1 and V is TRBV7-2; 9 nucleotides agree with TRBD2. This CDR3 comprises 15 residues. Germline loops: CDR1 SGHTA, CDR2 FQGNSA. With 5 bases clipped from V and 8 bases from J, the junction kept 10 bases outside the gene matches. CDR3 residues: CASSPRGGGAYEQFF. The DNA of the CDR3 is TGTGCCAGCAGCCCCAGGGGCGGGGGGGCCTATGAGCAGTTCTTC.

J is TRBJ1-2 and V is TRBV6-1; TRBD1 matches at 7 bases. The CDR3 is 15 residues long. V gave up 3 bases and J gave up 4 bases; unmatched junction bases: 8. Germline V gene sequence: CDR1 MNHNS, CDR2 SASEGT. This CDR3 is CASSDRQGATYGYTF. As DNA, the CDR3 is TGTGCCAGCAGTGACCGACAGGGCGCTACCTATGGCTACACCTTC.

The V gene is TRBV4-1, the J gene TRBJ1-4, with a possible D match to TRBD1 (6 bases). Trimming took off 2 bases at V and 0 bases at J, with 7 bases between the two ends. CDR3 length: 15 amino acids. Germline V gives CDR1 MGHRA, CDR2 YSYEKL. The CDR3 sequence: CASSQPGATNEKLFF. The DNA of the CDR3 is TGCGCCAGCAGCCAACCAGGGGCAACTAATGAAAAACTGTTTTTT.

This sequence joins TRBV23-1 and TRBJ2-7, with 7 bases that match TRBD1. TRBV23-1 counts as an open reading frame of uncertain function. Unmatched junction bases numbered 8, after V lost 4 bases and J lost 2 bases. CDR3 length: 15 amino acids. DNA for the CDR3: TGCGCCAGCAGTCTGAGGACAGGAGTGACCTACGAGCAGTACTTC. Protein: CASSLRTGVTYEQYF.

This chain uses TRBV27 with TRBJ2-3; TRBD2 aligns across 10 bases. This CDR3 region has 17 residues. CDR1 is MNHEY and CDR2 is SMNVEV in the germline V gene (reference sequence). V dropped 1 base and J dropped 6; count of bases not matched to a gene: 10. CDR3: CASSLLAGGRVWDTQYF. CDR3 DNA: TGTGCCAGCAGTTTATTAGCGGGGGGCCGGGTGTGGGATACGCAGTATTTT.

CDR3 loop: CASSLGRAGNYEQYF. The CDR3 bases are TGTGCCAGCAGCTTAGGACGGGCAGGGAACTACGAGCAGTACTTC. The gene calls are TRBV7-9 and TRBJ2-7; D is possibly TRBD1 (5 bases). CDR3 length equals 15 residues. CDR1 and CDR2 (germline): SEHNR, FQNEAQ (reference sequence). The germline V and J ends were trimmed by 1 base and 3 bases, with 13 bases remaining between them.

CDR3 sequence reads: CASSQARTGLNSPLHF. DNA for the CDR3: TGTGCCAGCAGCCAAGCTCGGACAGGGCTTAATTCACCCCTCCACTTT. The gene calls are TRBV3-1 (or the pseudogene TRBV3-2) and TRBJ1-6, with 8 bases aligning to TRBD1. CDR1 is LGHDT, CDR2 YNNKEL, per germline (reference sequence). There are 16 residues in the CDR3. V dropped 1 base and J dropped 6; count of bases not matched to a gene: 5.

This chain uses TRBV29-1 with TRBJ1-4; no reliable D call. This CDR3 has 14 residues. Germline loops: CDR1 SQVTM, CDR2 ANQGSEA. Between the trimmed V and J ends, which lost 4 bases and 0 bases, there was a span of 9 bases. The CDR3 is CSVGPGSTNEKLFF. The CDR3 DNA is TGCAGCGTTGGTCCGGGGTCAACTAATGAAAAACTGTTTTTT.

The chain is built from TRBV3-1 (or the pseudogene TRBV3-2) and TRBJ1-3, with D perhaps matching TRBD1 (5 bases). The V gene's germline CDR1 is LGHDT and CDR2 YNNKEL (reference sequence). The CDR3 extends over 15 amino acids. The V end was cut by 1 base, the J end by 2 bases, with 9 bases between. In DNA form, the CDR3 reads TGTGCCAGCAGCCAAGTTTGGGGCCCTGGAAACACCATATATTTT. It translates to CASSQVWGPGNTIYF.

In this sample, this clone turned up once. The chain employs TRBV5-1 and TRBJ2-3; 9 bases are a match to TRBD2. This CDR3 contains 17 residues. In germline, CDR1 is SGHRS, CDR2 YFSETQ. After removal of 0 bases from V and 4 bases from J, the junction contained 9 bases not matched to a gene. The CDR3 region is CASSLDVGGGAPDTQYF. In nucleotides, the CDR3 is TGCGCCAGCAGCTTGGATGTGGGCGGGGGGGCCCCAGATACGCAGTATTTT.

V is TRBV18 and J is TRBJ2-5; 8 bases map to TRBD1. Unmatched junction bases numbered 8, after V lost 4 bases and J lost 7 bases. The CDR3 is made up of 14 amino acids. Germline V gene lookup returns CDR1 KGHSH and CDR2 LQKENI. CDR3 coding DNA: TGTGCCAGCTCACGTATAGACAGGGGAGGGACCCAGTACTTC. Translation: CASSRIDRGGTQYF.

The table lists this clone with a count of one. This chain links TRBV5-8 with TRBJ2-2, with 9 bases aligning to TRBD2. CDR1 is SGHTS, CDR2 YDEGEE, per germline. The V and J ends lost 0 bases and 5 bases, in that order; junction bases with no gene match: 8. The CDR3 is 17 residues long. The CDR3 DNA reads as TGTGCCAGCAGCTTGGCGGTGACTAGCGGTTTTACCGGGGAGCTGTTTTTT. Protein: CASSLAVTSGFTGELFF.

The chain employs TRBV7-9 and TRBJ2-6; maybe TRBD1 (5 bases). Trimming removed 5 bases from V and 2 bases from J, with 16 bases in between. This CDR3 has 17 amino acids. Looked up from germline, CDR1 is SEHNR and CDR2 is FQNEAQ (reference sequence). The CDR3 coding sequence is TGTGCCAGCAGCGAAGGACACAGAGGTCCTGGGGCCAACGTCCTGACTTTC. This encodes CASSEGHRGPGANVLTF.

This sequence joins TRBV6-5 and TRBJ1-2; 7 bases match TRBD1. Germline CDR1 is MNHEY and CDR2 is SVGAGI. The V and J ends lost 8 bases and 0 bases, in that order; junction bases with no gene match: 3. The CDR3 runs to 13 residues. The CDR3 DNA reads TGTGCCAGCGCGGACAGGCCTAACTATGGCTACACCTTC. Its protein is CASADRPNYGYTF.

This clone was seen a single time. This sequence joins TRBV7-9 and TRBJ2-1, with a tentative D call TRBD2 (6 bases). Between the trimmed V and J ends, which lost 3 bases and 3 bases, there was a span of 12 bases. The CDR3 covers 15 residues. CDR1 and CDR2 from the germline V gene are SEHNR and FQNEAQ (reference sequence). The CDR3 here is CASSFGTLGYNEQFF. CDR3 DNA: TGTGCCAGCAGCTTCGGGACTCTCGGCTACAATGAGCAGTTCTTC.